This T cell receptor (beta chain) was captured by sequencing in a study of T-cell reconstitution after alpha-beta-depleted transplantation in children. A TCRbeta library incorporating unique molecular identifiers was prepared. TCRdb used MiXCR to reprocess the PCR reads, holding one entry per CDR3 protein. The data show roughly 500,000 distinct CDR3 sequences, with about 33% seen just once and 2% to 3% held by the top ten. This sample comprised PBMCs from the stem cell graft donor, obtained from the stem cell graft. The source is a human donor who donated a stem cell graft to a child with aplastic anemia.

DNA for the CDR3: TGTGCCACCAGTGACCCCAACGGGCGGGGGGTGTACAATGAGCAGTTCTTC. Protein sequence: CATSDPNGRGVYNEQFF. This chain joins TRBV24-1 and TRBJ2-1; 8 bases match TRBD2. Germline V gives CDR1 KGHDR, CDR2 SFDVKD. The ends lost 4 bases at V and 4 bases at J; junction bases unmatched: 11. The CDR3 consists of 17 residues.